One sample yielded the 9 T cell receptor beta chains listed below, sequenced in a study of T cell responses to AZD1222 COVID-19 vaccine. The protocol was immunoSEQ multiplex PCR, while the TCRdb copy is restricted to in-frame clones and leaves out a portion. The sample has about 79,000 clones, 80% to 90% seen once. The sequenced sample was peripheral blood, obtained 28 days after the second AZD1222 dose. The receptors here all came from an adult who received the AZD1222 COVID-19 vaccine.

V gene TRBV9 combines with J gene TRBJ2-1, with D possibly being TRBD1 (6 bases). CDR1 is SGDLS, CDR2 YYNGEE, per germline. This CDR3 is 14 amino acids long. The V and J ends lost 0 bases and 6 bases respectively, with 10 bases between them. The CDR3 sequence: CASSVEGEPNEQFF. In DNA, the CDR3 is TGTGCCAGCAGCGTAGAGGGGGAGCCCAATGAGCAGTTCTTC. Full variable domain (remainder filled in from reference TRBV9 and TRBJ2-1): DSGVTQTPKHLITATGQRVTLRCSPRSGDLSVYWYQQSLDQGLQFLIQYYNGEERAKGNILERFSAQQFPDLHSELNLSSLELGDSALYFCASSVEGEPNEQFFGPGTRLTVL.

The chain joins TRBV4-2 to TRBJ2-3, with D maybe TRBD2 (6 bases). CDR1 is LGHNA, CDR2 YNFKEQ, per germline. The CDR3 sequence is 16 residues long. The V end lost 1 base, the J end lost 2 bases, and 13 bases lay between the germline ends. The CDR3 spells CASSQGVAVITDTQYF. The CDR3 coding sequence is TGTGCCAGCAGCCAAGGAGTAGCGGTTATCACAGATACGCAGTATTTT.

This clone was seen just once. V usage is TRBV7-9 and J usage is TRBJ1-4, with a possible D match to TRBD1 (6 bases). The CDR3 has 13 residues. From germline, CDR1 is SEHNR and CDR2 FQNEAQ (reference sequence). V lost 0 bases and J lost 7, with 6 bases in between. The CDR3 reads CASSLAGGEKLFF. DNA for the CDR3: TGTGCCAGCAGCTTAGCAGGGGGTGAAAAACTGTTTTTT.

This clone was seen a single time. The chain uses TRBV27 and TRBJ1-1; D is uncertain. The CDR3 has 12 residues. Germline values: CDR1 MNHEY, CDR2 SMNVEV (reference sequence). The ends were cut back, 8 bases at V and 5 bases at J, with 12 bases in the middle. In DNA, the CDR3 is TGTGCCAGCTCGTCGGGGAGGACTGAAGCTTTCTTT. Translating it yields CASSSGRTEAFF.

The rearrangement joins TRBV28 to TRBJ1-5; tentative D call: TRBD1 (6 bases). The ends were cut back, 5 bases at V and 7 bases at J, with 24 bases in the middle. The germline CDR1 and CDR2 sequences are MDHEN and SYDVKM. This CDR3 contains 17 residues. The DNA of the CDR3 is TGTGCCAGCAGTCCATGGGGGGGCATCCCACCGGGGCAGCCCCAGCATTTT. As protein: CASSPWGGIPPGQPQHF.

The chain joins TRBV18 to TRBJ2-1; D may be TRBD1 (6 bases). Germline assignment: CDR1 KGHSH and CDR2 LQKENI. CDR3 size: 14 residues. The V and J ends lost 3 bases and 5 bases respectively, with 11 bases between them. CDR3 in amino acids: CASSPGHRDNEQFF. As DNA, the CDR3 is TGTGCCAGCTCACCCGGGCACAGGGACAATGAGCAGTTCTTC.

The chain links TRBV3-1 (or the pseudogene TRBV3-2) to TRBJ1-2; a weak D match, TRBD1 (5 bases). The V end lost 3 bases, the J end lost 12 bases, and 14 bases lay between the germline ends. The CDR3 is 12 residues long. CDR1 is LGHDT and CDR2 is YNNKEL in the germline V gene (reference sequence). The CDR3 protein is CASSQRSRAHTF. The CDR3, as DNA: TGTGCCAGCAGCCAGCGGTCCAGGGCCCACACCTTC.

The chain couples TRBV5-8 to TRBJ1-1, with 7 bases aligning to TRBD1. Germline CDR1 is SGHTS and CDR2 is YDEGEE. This CDR3 has 15 amino acids. Trimming removed 4 bases from V and 6 bases from J; junction bases left unmatched: 12. The CDR3 sequence: CASSPGFDRVSEAFF. The DNA of the CDR3 is TGTGCCAGCAGCCCAGGTTTCGACAGGGTATCTGAAGCTTTCTTT.

A single count supports this clone. The chain recombines TRBV11-3 with TRBJ2-7; the D gene is possibly TRBD2 (6 bases). The CDR3 runs 15 residues. Trimming stripped 1 base from V and 3 bases from J, with 13 bases between. Looked up from germline, CDR1 is SGHNT and CDR2 is YENEEA. The DNA for the CDR3 is TGTGCCAGCAGCTTAGGTACTAGCATAGGCTACGAGCAGTACTTC. It encodes CASSLGTSIGYEQYF.